These 5 T cell receptor beta chains were all obtained from the same sample, sequenced in a study of long-term antiretroviral therapy in people with HIV. At survey level, the immunoSEQ assay was run in its v3.0 version. TCRdb's table, derived via immunoSEQ multiplex PCR, lists solely in-frame clones and lacks some. The sample has some 31,000 clones, 95% seen once. The sequencing used unsorted PBMCs, collected 5.3 years after starting antiretroviral therapy. Every receptor here comes from a man in his thirties or forties with HIV.

This rearrangement joins TRBV9 to TRBJ1-1; the match to TRBD1 covers 8 bases. The CDR3 loop spans 12 amino acids. Germline CDR1 is SGDLS and CDR2 is YYNGEE. The V and J ends lost 7 bases and 2 bases, in that order; junction bases with no gene match: 1. The CDR3 loop reads CASGQGNTEAFF. Here the CDR3 DNA reads TGTGCCAGCGGACAGGGAAACACTGAAGCTTTCTTT.

The chain links TRBV7-9 to TRBJ2-5; the D is unclear. This CDR3 region has 12 residues. Looked up from germline, CDR1 is SEHNR and CDR2 is FQNEAQ (reference sequence). V dropped 4 bases and J dropped 5 bases, with 8 bases sitting between them. CDR3 DNA: TGTGCCAGCAGCTCTCTTGGTGAGACCCAGTACTTC. It is translated as CASSSLGETQYF.

Turning to this clone: At the DNA level, this CDR3 is encoded by other sequences in the same sample as well. The chain links TRBV2 to TRBJ2-3; no clear D gene. The ends were cut back, 7 bases at V and 1 base at J, with 3 bases in the middle. The germline V gene encodes CDR1 SNHLY and CDR2 FYNNEI. The CDR3 length is 11 residues. The CDR3 spells CASKGTDTQYF. The CDR3 DNA reads TGTGCCAGCAAAGGCACAGATACGCAGTATTTT.

This rearrangement joins TRBV13 to TRBJ2-1, with TRBD2 matching 14 bases. Germline assignment: CDR1 PRHDT and CDR2 FYEKMQ (reference sequence). The CDR3 runs 15 residues. V trimming: 5 bases; J trimming: 7 bases; junction bases outside the gene matches: 4. CDR3 DNA sequence: TGTGCCAGCAGCCGGACTAGCGGGAGGAGTAATGAGCAGTTCTTC. It is translated as CASSRTSGRSNEQFF.

CDR3 protein: CASSVTGPKYF. The CDR3 DNA sequence: TGTGCCAGCAGCGTGACAGGACCCAAGTATTTT. The genes are TRBV7-9 and TRBJ2-3; weak D call: TRBD1 (6 bases). Germline V gene sequence: CDR1 SEHNR, CDR2 FQNEAQ (reference sequence). This CDR3 region has 11 residues. V was shortened by 5 bases and J by 13 bases, with 13 bases between the two germline ends.